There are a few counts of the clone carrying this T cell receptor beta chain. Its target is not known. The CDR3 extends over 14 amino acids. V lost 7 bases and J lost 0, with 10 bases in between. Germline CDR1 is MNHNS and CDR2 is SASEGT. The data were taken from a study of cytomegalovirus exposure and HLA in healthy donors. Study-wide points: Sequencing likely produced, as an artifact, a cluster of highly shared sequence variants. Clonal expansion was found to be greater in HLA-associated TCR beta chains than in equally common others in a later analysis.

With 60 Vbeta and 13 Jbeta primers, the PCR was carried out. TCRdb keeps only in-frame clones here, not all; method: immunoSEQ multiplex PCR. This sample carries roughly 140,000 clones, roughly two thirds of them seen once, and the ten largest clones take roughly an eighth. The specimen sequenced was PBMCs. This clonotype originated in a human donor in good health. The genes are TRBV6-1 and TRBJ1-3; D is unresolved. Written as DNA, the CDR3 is TGTGCCAGCAAGCGGGGTGGCTCTGGAAACACCATATATTTT. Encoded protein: CASKRGGSGNTIYF.